The text below deals with one T cell receptor beta chain. As yet, its antigen is unknown. This CDR3 is built from 13 residues. Germline-derived CDR1 and CDR2 are GTSNPN and SVGIG (reference sequence). J was trimmed by 8 bases and V by 8 bases; bases with no gene match: 8. The data derive from a study of blood T cells in healthy people across ages. A second PCR, run for about 7 to 11 cycles, used a sample-barcoded 5' primer plus a J-beta primer mix. Each cDNA molecule was tagged by a template-switch adaptor with 12 random nucleotides. TCRdb re-called the 5' RACE reads with MiXCR, one entry per CDR3 protein. The sample includes some 1.5 million distinct CDR3 sequences, roughly 27% of them seen just once. General observations from the study: Using unsorted PBMCs precluded a conclusive naive versus antigen-experienced comparison. Per million T cells, the diversity of TCR beta decreased roughly linearly as age advanced. There were more naive CD4+ cells and higher diversity in long-lived donors than in aged donors.

Sequenced sample: blood. The rearrangement links TRBV30 to TRBJ2-1, with 11 bases identical to TRBD1. The sequence derives from a woman aged 25 to 39 in good health. CDR3 DNA: TGTGCCGGGGCCGGGACAGGGGGATATGAGCAGTTCTTC. This gives the protein CAGAGTGGYEQFF.